The TCR beta chain described here comes from a study of Ad26.COV2.S vaccination and SARS-CoV-2 variants. Study at large: The Ad26.COV2.S arm of the COV1001 trial was where the donor was placed.

Notes on the study in general: The study found higher spike-specific TCR breadth in vaccine than placebo recipients. Substantial breadth in spike-specific CD8+ and CD4+ T cell responses was reportedly seen after vaccination. Analyses that measured TCR breadth and depth may have underestimated total T cell responses.

This sample's treatment: approximately 18 received Ad26.COV2.S at low or high dose, single or two shots; 5 received placebo; per-sample allocation not given. The investigators took samples on day 63 after the first vaccine or placebo injection. The CDR3 spans 15 residues. V lost 4 bases to trimming and J lost 4 bases, with 15 bases between them. The V gene's germline CDR1 is SGHNT and CDR2 YYREEE (reference sequence). Sequencing was performed with immunoSEQ multiplex PCR; in TCRdb, only in-frame clones are kept and a portion is missing. This sample yields 430,000 or so clones, of which approximately 90% are seen a single time; 10% to 15% belongs to the top ten. As for this clone: Its specificity is not known.

The sample consisted of peripheral blood, taken in a trial of Ad26.COV2.S vaccine versus placebo. This TCR derives from a person aged 18 to 65 who received the Ad26.COV2.S COVID-19 vaccine or a placebo. The chain joins TRBV5-4 to TRBJ2-1; D is perhaps TRBD2 (6 bases). CDR3 in DNA: TGTGCCAGCAGCCCCTCGGGACTGGTTTACAATGAGCAGTTCTTC. It encodes CASSPSGLVYNEQFF.